The subject of this entry is one TCR beta chain. Its antigen remains unknown. TCR beta libraries were prepared from cDNA with unique molecular identifiers. TCRdb recomputed calls from the PCR reads with MiXCR, one row per CDR3 protein. The table lists some 690,000 distinct CDR3 sequences, 25% to 30% of them singletons. The sample originates from a study of post-analysis software for immune sequencing data. V lost 6 bases and J 0 bases, leaving 12 bases between the germline ends. In germline, CDR1 is DFQATT, CDR2 SNEGSKA (reference sequence). This CDR3 is 14 amino acids long. Regarding the study as a whole: In multiple sclerosis, normalized Chao1 diversity was significantly below that of controls. Patients used about five TRBV segments, including TRBV5-6, TRBV5-1 and TRBV20-1, more often than controls. Clustering by F measure revealed strong co-clustering among samples prepared together in one batch.

V is TRBV20-1 and J is TRBJ1-3; D gene ambiguous. The source material was blood. This clonotype was sampled from a girl aged 5-17 years with multiple sclerosis. This CDR3 is CSALTPSSGNTIYF. In nucleotides, the CDR3 is TGCAGTGCCCTTACTCCGAGCTCTGGAAACACCATATATTTT.